The rows below give T cell receptor beta chains drawn from one sample of a study of T cell repertoires in cytomegalovirus infection. TCRdb processed the reads anew with MiXCR; each CDR3 protein has one entry. The sample holds over 150,000 distinct CDR3 sequences; about 18% are singletons and the top ten take less than 25%. The sample consisted of CD8+ T cells from PBMCs. The source is a human donor in good health (CMV status not recorded). Some clones in this sample may be carry-over from other donors' samples. Both conserved end residues are part of each CDR3. The D gene is left open where the match is weak. Clone size is given for some rows only: seen once, a few or many times, or a class if the clone is expanded.

cdr3_aa cdr3_nt j_call clone_size v_call d_call
CASSQGTQGASGNTIYF TGCGCCAGCAGCCAGGGCACACAGGGGGCATCTGGAAACACCATATATTTT TRBJ1-3 few TRBV4-3 TRBD1
CASSPRDRDQETQYF TGCGCCAGCAGCCCCAGGGACAGGGACCAGGAGACCCAGTACTTC TRBJ2-5 - TRBV4-1 TRBD1
CASSQDWVRYNEQFF TGCGCCAGCAGCCAAGATTGGGTCAGATACAATGAGCAGTTCTTC TRBJ2-1 few TRBV4-3 -
CASSPQQGRFTEAFF TGTGCCAGCAGTCCCCAACAGGGAAGGTTCACTGAAGCTTTCTTT TRBJ1-1 few TRBV27 -
CASSQEVTGDSNQPQHF TGTGCCAGCAGCCAAGAGGTAACAGGGGATAGCAATCAGCCCCAGCATTTT TRBJ1-5 - TRBV14 TRBD1
CASSLAASSSTEAFF TGTGCCAGCAGTTTAGCAGCATCCTCGAGCACTGAAGCTTTCTTT TRBJ1-1 few TRBV12-3/TRBV12-4 -
CASRPTGEGNEKLFF TGTGCCAGCAGACCTACAGGGGAAGGAAATGAAAAACTGTTTTTT TRBJ1-4 few TRBV14 TRBD1
CSANFALNYNEQFF TGCAGTGCTAATTTCGCCTTGAACTACAATGAGCAGTTCTTC TRBJ2-1 few TRBV20-1 -
CASSSTDLRGFLETQYF TGTGCCAGCAGCTCTACTGACTTGCGTGGTTTTCTGGAGACCCAGTACTTC TRBJ2-5 - TRBV7-8 -
CASRTLGTSNEQFF TGTGCCAGCAGAACGCTCGGGACATCTAATGAGCAGTTCTTC TRBJ2-1 - TRBV12-3/TRBV12-4 -
CASSLSGWDTGAYVQPQHF TGTGCCAGCAGTTTATCAGGTTGGGATACAGGGGCCTATGTTCAGCCCCAGCATTTT TRBJ1-5 - TRBV28 TRBD1
CASSYLTGGWTGELFF TGTGCCAGCAGCTACCTTACAGGGGGCTGGACCGGGGAGCTGTTTTTT TRBJ2-2 few TRBV7-2 TRBD1
CASSPYRGRGDTEAFF TGTGCCAGCTCACCCTACAGGGGGCGCGGGGACACTGAAGCTTTCTTT TRBJ1-1 once TRBV18 TRBD1
CSARDPEKRVREQFF TGCAGTGCTAGAGATCCGGAGAAAAGAGTTCGGGAGCAGTTCTTC TRBJ2-1 - TRBV20-1 -
CASTAYTGNTEAFF TGCGCCAGCACCGCCTATACAGGGAACACTGAAGCTTTCTTT TRBJ1-1 - TRBV4-1 -
CASSWTGEPNQPQHF TGTGCCAGCAGTTGGACAGGAGAACCCAATCAGCCCCAGCATTTT TRBJ1-5 few TRBV28 TRBD1
CATQGNQQETQYF TGTGCCACCCAGGGCAACCAGCAAGAGACCCAGTACTTC TRBJ2-5 few TRBV6-1 -
CASSLYGGAYESYNEQFF TGTGCCAGCAGCTTATATGGGGGGGCCTACGAGTCCTACAATGAGCAGTTCTTC TRBJ2-1 - TRBV7-3 -
CASSLGLNTGELFF TGTGCCAGCAGCCTGGGACTGAACACCGGGGAGCTGTTTTTT TRBJ2-2 many TRBV7-2 -
CASSYRGGGPSNTGELFF TGTGCCAGCAGTTACCGTGGAGGGGGACCGTCGAACACCGGGGAGCTGTTTTTT TRBJ2-2 - TRBV6-5 -
CASSPQITSSGNTIYF TGTGCCAGCAGCCCTCAGATTACTAGCTCTGGAAACACCATATATTTT TRBJ1-3 few TRBV6-5 -
CASSYGTGDSSYGYTF TGTGCCAGCAGTTACGGGACAGGGGATTCCAGCTATGGCTACACCTTC TRBJ1-2 few TRBV6-2/TRBV6-3 TRBD1
CASRGWGSTGGYTF TGTGCCAGCAGGGGGTGGGGGTCGACCGGCGGCTACACCTTC TRBJ1-2 many TRBV7-8 -
CASSLGAGSNTEAFF TGTGCCAGCAGCTTGGGGGCAGGGTCGAACACTGAAGCTTTCTTT TRBJ1-1 few TRBV5-4 -
CASSLRESIWDEQYF TGTGCCAGCAGCCTCCGGGAAAGTATTTGGGACGAGCAGTACTTC TRBJ2-7 few TRBV7-2 -
CASSYSSHYEQYF TGTGCCAGCAGTTACTCGTCTCACTACGAGCAGTACTTC TRBJ2-7 - TRBV6-1 -
CASSLDSNIQYF TGTGCCAGCAGCCTAGACTCAAACATTCAGTACTTC TRBJ2-4 - TRBV14 -
CSVETRVGYTF TGCAGCGTTGAAACGAGGGTTGGCTACACCTTC TRBJ1-2 - TRBV29-1 -
CASDDNRGRNTEAFF TGTGCCAGCGACGATAACAGGGGAAGGAACACTGAAGCTTTCTTT TRBJ1-1 - TRBV28 TRBD1
CASSLVGGSPYEQYF TGTGCCAGCAGCTTAGTAGGCGGCAGTCCCTACGAGCAGTACTTC TRBJ2-7 few TRBV7-9 -
CSVEEGFGYGYTF TGCAGCGTTGAAGAGGGATTTGGATATGGCTACACCTTC TRBJ1-2 once TRBV29-1 -
CASSSDRYSYNEQFF TGTGCCAGCAGTTCGGACAGGTACTCCTACAATGAGCAGTTCTTC TRBJ2-1 - TRBV6-6 TRBD1
CASRQLLGPDYNEQFF TGTGCCAGCAGGCAGCTACTAGGGCCGGATTACAATGAGCAGTTCTTC TRBJ2-1 - TRBV6-1 -
CSARVGTSPFWETQYF TGCAGTGCTAGGGTCGGGACTAGCCCTTTTTGGGAGACCCAGTACTTC TRBJ2-5 - TRBV20-1 TRBD2
CASSGNEGTVTYEQYF TGTGCCAGCTCCGGTAATGAGGGGACAGTCACCTACGAGCAGTACTTC TRBJ2-7 few TRBV27 TRBD1
CAIRGTSHSADTQYF TGTGCCATCAGGGGGACTAGCCACAGTGCAGATACGCAGTATTTT TRBJ2-3 - TRBV10-3 TRBD2
CASSLNSWVEKLFF TGTGCCAGCAGTTTGAACAGTTGGGTTGAAAAACTGTTTTTT TRBJ1-4 few TRBV28 -
CASSLTSGGLYEQYF TGTGCCAGCAGCTTGACTAGCGGGGGACTATACGAGCAGTACTTC TRBJ2-7 - TRBV7-8 TRBD2
CASSPWRANTEAFF TGTGCCAGCTCACCATGGAGGGCGAACACTGAAGCTTTCTTT TRBJ1-1 - TRBV18 -
CASSSGGGLPPYNEQFF TGTGCCAGCAGTTCCGGCGGAGGGCTCCCGCCTTACAATGAGCAGTTCTTC TRBJ2-1 - TRBV12-3/TRBV12-4 -
CASSPLLFTVNTEAFF TGTGCCAGCAGTCCTCTCCTCTTTACGGTGAACACTGAAGCTTTCTTT TRBJ1-1 few TRBV28 -
CASSADGAEAFF TGTGCCAGCAGCGCGGACGGGGCTGAAGCTTTCTTT TRBJ1-1 - TRBV7-2 -